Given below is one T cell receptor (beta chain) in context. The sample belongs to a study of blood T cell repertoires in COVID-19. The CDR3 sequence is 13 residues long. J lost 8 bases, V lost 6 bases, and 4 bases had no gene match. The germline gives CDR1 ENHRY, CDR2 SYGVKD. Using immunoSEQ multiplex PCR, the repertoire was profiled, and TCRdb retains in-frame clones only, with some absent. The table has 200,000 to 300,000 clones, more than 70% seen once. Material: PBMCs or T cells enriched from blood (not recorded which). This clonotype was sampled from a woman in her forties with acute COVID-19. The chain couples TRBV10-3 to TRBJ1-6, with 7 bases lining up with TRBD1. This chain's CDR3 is CAIRRDRDSPLHF. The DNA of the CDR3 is TGTGCCATCAGGAGGGACAGAGATTCACCCCTCCACTTT.